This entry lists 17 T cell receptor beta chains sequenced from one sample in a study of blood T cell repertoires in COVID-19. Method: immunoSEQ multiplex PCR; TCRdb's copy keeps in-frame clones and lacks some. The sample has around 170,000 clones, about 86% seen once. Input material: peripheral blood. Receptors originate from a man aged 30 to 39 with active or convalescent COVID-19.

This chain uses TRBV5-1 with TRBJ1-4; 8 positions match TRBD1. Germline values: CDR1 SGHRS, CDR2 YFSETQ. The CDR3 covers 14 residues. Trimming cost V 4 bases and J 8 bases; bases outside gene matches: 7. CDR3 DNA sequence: TGCGCCAGCAGCCGGGGACAGGATGCGGAAAAACTGTTTTTT. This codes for CASSRGQDAEKLFF.

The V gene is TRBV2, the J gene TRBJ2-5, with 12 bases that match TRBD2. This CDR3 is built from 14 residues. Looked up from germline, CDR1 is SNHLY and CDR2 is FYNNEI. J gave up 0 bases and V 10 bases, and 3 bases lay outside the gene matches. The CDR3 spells CATWTSGNQETQYF. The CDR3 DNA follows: TGTGCCACCTGGACTAGCGGGAACCAAGAGACCCAGTACTTC.

The CDR3 here is CASSKRQGGSEAFF. The CDR3 DNA is TGTGCCAGCAGCAAAAGACAGGGTGGTTCTGAAGCTTTCTTT. This rearrangement joins TRBV11-1 to TRBJ1-1, with 7 bases aligning to TRBD1. The CDR3 sequence is 14 residues long. V lost 5 bases to trimming and J lost 6 bases; unmatched junction nucleotides: 9. Germline-derived CDR1 and CDR2 are SGHAT and FQDESV (reference sequence).

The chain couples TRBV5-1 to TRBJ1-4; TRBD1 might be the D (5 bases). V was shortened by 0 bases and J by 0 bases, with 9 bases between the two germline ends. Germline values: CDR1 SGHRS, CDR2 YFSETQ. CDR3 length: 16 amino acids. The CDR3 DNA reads TGCGCCAGCAGCTTGGGACAGTACACAACTAATGAAAAACTGTTTTTT. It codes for CASSLGQYTTNEKLFF.

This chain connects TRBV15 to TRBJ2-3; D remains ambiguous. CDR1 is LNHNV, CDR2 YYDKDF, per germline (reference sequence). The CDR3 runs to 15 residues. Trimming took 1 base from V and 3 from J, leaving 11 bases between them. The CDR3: CATSRGSGWTDTQYF. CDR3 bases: TGTGCCACCAGCAGAGGCAGTGGCTGGACAGATACGCAGTATTTT.

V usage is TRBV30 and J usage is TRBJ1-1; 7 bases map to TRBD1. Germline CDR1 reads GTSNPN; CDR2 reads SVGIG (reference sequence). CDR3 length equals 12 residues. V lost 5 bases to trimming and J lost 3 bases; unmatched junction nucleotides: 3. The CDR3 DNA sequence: TGTGCCTGGGGACAGGCCTACACTGAAGCTTTCTTT. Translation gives CAWGQAYTEAFF.

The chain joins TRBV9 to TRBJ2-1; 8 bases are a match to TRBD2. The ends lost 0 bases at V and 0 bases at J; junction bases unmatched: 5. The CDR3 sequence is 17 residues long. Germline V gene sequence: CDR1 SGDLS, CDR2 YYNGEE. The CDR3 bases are TGTGCCAGCAGCGTAGTGCCGCTAGCGGGCTCCTACAATGAGCAGTTCTTC. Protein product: CASSVVPLAGSYNEQFF.

CDR3 region: CASSLTGVSGNTIYF. DNA of the CDR3: TGTGCCAGCAGCTTGACAGGGGTCTCCGGAAACACCATATATTTT. The chain employs TRBV5-5 and TRBJ1-3; 7 bases are shared with TRBD1. J gave up 4 bases and V 1 base, and 5 bases lay outside the gene matches. Per germline, CDR1 SGHKS and CDR2 YYEKEE (reference sequence). CDR3 length: 15 residues.

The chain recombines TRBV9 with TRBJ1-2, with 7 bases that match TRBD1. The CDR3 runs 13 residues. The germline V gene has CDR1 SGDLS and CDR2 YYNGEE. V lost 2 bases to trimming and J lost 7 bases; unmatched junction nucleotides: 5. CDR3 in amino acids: CASSVRQGRGYTF. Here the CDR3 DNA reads TGTGCCAGCAGCGTGAGACAGGGCCGTGGCTACACCTTC.

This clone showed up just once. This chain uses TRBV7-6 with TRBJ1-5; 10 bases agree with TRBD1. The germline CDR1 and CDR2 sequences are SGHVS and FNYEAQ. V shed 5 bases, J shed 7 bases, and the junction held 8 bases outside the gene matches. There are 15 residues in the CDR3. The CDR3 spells CASSPGTGVMQPQHF. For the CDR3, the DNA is TGTGCCAGCAGCCCGGGGACAGGGGTGATGCAGCCCCAGCATTTT.

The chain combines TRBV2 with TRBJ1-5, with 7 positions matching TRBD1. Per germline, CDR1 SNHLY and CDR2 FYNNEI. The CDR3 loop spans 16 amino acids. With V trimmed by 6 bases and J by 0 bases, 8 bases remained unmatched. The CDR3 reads CASSTDRLNSNQPQHF. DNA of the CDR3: TGTGCCAGCAGCACGGACAGGCTTAATAGCAATCAGCCCCAGCATTTT.

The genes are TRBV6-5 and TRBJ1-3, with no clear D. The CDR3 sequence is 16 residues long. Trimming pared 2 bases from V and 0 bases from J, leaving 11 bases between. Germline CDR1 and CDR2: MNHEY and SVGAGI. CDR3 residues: CASSYSPHPSGNTIYF. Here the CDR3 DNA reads TGTGCCAGCAGTTACAGTCCACACCCCTCTGGAAACACCATATATTTT.

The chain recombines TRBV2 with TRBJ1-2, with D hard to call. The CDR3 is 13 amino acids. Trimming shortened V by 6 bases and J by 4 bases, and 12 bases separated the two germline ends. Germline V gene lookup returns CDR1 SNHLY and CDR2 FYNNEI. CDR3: CASRPGLTYGYTF. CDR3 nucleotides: TGTGCCAGCAGGCCTGGACTGACCTATGGCTACACCTTC.

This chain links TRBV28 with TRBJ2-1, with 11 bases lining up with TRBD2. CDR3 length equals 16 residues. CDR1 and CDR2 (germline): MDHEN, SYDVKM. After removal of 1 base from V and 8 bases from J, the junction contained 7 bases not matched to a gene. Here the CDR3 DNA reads TGTGCCAGCAGTTTATTCCTACTAGCGGGAGTCGATGAGCAGTTCTTC. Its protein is CASSLFLLAGVDEQFF.

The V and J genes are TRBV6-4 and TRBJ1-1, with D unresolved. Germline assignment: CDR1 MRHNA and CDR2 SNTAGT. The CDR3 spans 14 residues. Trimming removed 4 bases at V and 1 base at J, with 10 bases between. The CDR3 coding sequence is TGTGCCAGCAGTGTTACATCGTCGAACACTGAAGCTTTCTTT. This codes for CASSVTSSNTEAFF.

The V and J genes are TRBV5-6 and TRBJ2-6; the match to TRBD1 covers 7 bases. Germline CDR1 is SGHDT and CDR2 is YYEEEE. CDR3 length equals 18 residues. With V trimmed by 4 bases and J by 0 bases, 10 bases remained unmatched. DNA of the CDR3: TGTGCCAGCAGCCCCCCGGGACAGAGGAGCTCTGGGGCCAACGTCCTGACTTTC. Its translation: CASSPPGQRSSGANVLTF. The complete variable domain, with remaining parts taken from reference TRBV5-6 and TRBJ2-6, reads DAGVTQSPTHLIKTRGQQVTLRCSPKSGHDTVSWYQQALGQGPQFIFQYYEEEERQRGNFPDRFSGHQFPNYSSELNVNALLLGDSALYLCASSPPGQRSSGANVLTFGAGSRLTVL.

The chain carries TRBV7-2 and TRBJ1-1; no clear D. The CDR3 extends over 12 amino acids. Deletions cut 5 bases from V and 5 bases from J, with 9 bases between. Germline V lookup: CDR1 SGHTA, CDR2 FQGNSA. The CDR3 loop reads CASSLGRTEAFF. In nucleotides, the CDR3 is TGTGCCAGCAGCCTAGGGAGGACTGAAGCTTTCTTT. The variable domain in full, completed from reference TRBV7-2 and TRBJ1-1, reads GAGVSQSPSNKVTEKGKDVELRCDPISGHTALYWYRQSLGQGLEFLIYFQGNSAPDKSGLPSDRFSAERTGGSVSTLTIQRTQQEDSAVYLCASSLGRTEAFFGQGTRLTVV.